This is a list of T cell receptor beta chains from one sample in a study of blood T cell repertoires in COVID-19. Some clones are missing from TCRdb's copy, which holds only in-frame ones; the method was immunoSEQ multiplex PCR. The data contain under 90,000 clones, 90% to 95% of them singletons. The sequencing sample was made of peripheral blood. The receptor source for this set is a man between 40 and 49 years old with COVID-19, enrolled during active disease. CDR3s include the opening cysteine and the closing phenylalanine or tryptophan. The D gene is left open where the match is weak. Size is stated for part of the rows, as once, few or many counts, or as a class when the clone is expanded.

v_gene	d_gene	j_gene	abundance	CDR3aa	CDR3nt
TRBV5-4	TRBD2	TRBJ2-3	once	CASSVRLAGGTTDTQYF	TGTGCCAGCAGCGTAAGACTAGCGGGGGGAACCACAGATACGCAGTATTTT
TRBV3-1/TRBV3-2	TRBD2	TRBJ2-1	NA	CASSQAGGYNEQFF	TGTGCCAGCAGCCAGGCGGGGGGATACAATGAGCAGTTCTTC
TRBV15	NA	TRBJ1-5	once	CATSRDIGGHQPQHF	TGTGCCACCAGCAGAGATATCGGTGGTCATCAGCCCCAGCATTTT
TRBV11-1	NA	TRBJ1-2	NA	CASSLGESDGYTF	TGTGCCAGCAGCTTAGGCGAATCGGATGGCTACACCTTC
TRBV21-1	NA	TRBJ2-2	NA	CASGPTGYSGELFF	TGTGCCAGCGGACCGACAGGGTACAGCGGGGAGCTGTTTTTT
TRBV10-3	TRBD1	TRBJ1-5	NA	CAISGGGTGGNQPQHF	TGTGCCATCAGTGGAGGGGGGACAGGGGGTAACCAGCCCCAGCATTTT
TRBV7-2	TRBD2	TRBJ2-1	NA	CASNTGLAGYNEQFF	TGTGCCAGCAACACCGGACTAGCGGGGTACAATGAGCAGTTCTTC
TRBV4-1	TRBD1	TRBJ1-4	NA	CASSQAGQPTNEKLFF	TGCGCCAGCAGCCAAGCGGGACAGCCAACTAATGAAAAACTGTTTTTT
TRBV10-3	TRBD1	TRBJ2-3	NA	CAISKGQADTQYF	TGTGCCATCAGTAAGGGACAGGCAGATACGCAGTATTTT
TRBV6-5	TRBD1	TRBJ2-2	NA	CASTWTGRTTGELFF	TGTGCCAGCACCTGGACAGGGAGGACCACCGGGGAGCTGTTTTTT
TRBV9	TRBD2	TRBJ2-1	NA	CASSQALGTSGYNEQFF	TGTGCCAGCAGCCAAGCCTTAGGGACTAGCGGGTACAATGAGCAGTTCTTC
TRBV3-1/TRBV3-2	TRBD2	TRBJ2-3	NA	CASSGTSEQDTQYF	TGTGCCAGCAGTGGGACTAGCGAACAAGATACGCAGTATTTT
TRBV3-1/TRBV3-2	TRBD2	TRBJ2-1	NA	CASSPIAGGTYNEQFF	TGTGCCAGCAGCCCTATCGCGGGGGGAACCTACAATGAGCAGTTCTTC
TRBV4-2	TRBD2	TRBJ2-2	NA	CASSQAPQRGNTGELFF	TGTGCCAGCAGCCAAGCGCCCCAGCGGGGGAACACCGGGGAGCTGTTTTTT
TRBV2	TRBD1	TRBJ1-3	NA	CASRDRAVDTIYF	TGTGCCAGCAGGGACAGGGCGGTGGACACCATATATTTT
TRBV19	NA	TRBJ2-3	NA	CASRFGGNTDTQYF	TGTGCCAGTAGGTTCGGCGGGAACACAGATACGCAGTATTTT
TRBV4-1	NA	TRBJ1-4	few	CASSQERGGEKLFF	TGCGCCAGCAGCCAAGAAAGAGGTGGGGAAAAACTGTTTTTT
TRBV28	TRBD1	TRBJ1-6	NA	CASSQSTTGENSPLHF	TGTGCCAGCAGTCAATCCACGACAGGGGAGAACTCACCCCTCCACTTT
TRBV3-1/TRBV3-2	TRBD2	TRBJ2-3	NA	CASSPWTSGGDTDTQYF	TGTGCCAGCAGCCCTTGGACTAGCGGGGGGGACACAGATACGCAGTATTTT
TRBV2	NA	TRBJ1-6	NA	CASSGGAQMNSPLHF	TGTGCCAGCAGTGGAGGCGCCCAGATGAATTCACCCCTCCACTTT
TRBV25-1	NA	TRBJ2-1	NA	CASSEGGGSYNEQFF	TGTGCCAGCAGTGAGGGGGGGGGCTCATACAATGAGCAGTTCTTC
TRBV5-1	TRBD2	TRBJ2-7	NA	CASSSTSGGSHEQYF	TGCGCCAGCAGCTCGACTAGCGGGGGATCCCACGAGCAGTACTTC
TRBV6-2/TRBV6-3	TRBD2	TRBJ2-1	NA	CASSRLAGGHEQFF	TGTGCCAGCAGCAGACTAGCGGGGGGCCATGAGCAGTTCTTC
TRBV6-5	TRBD2	TRBJ2-3	once	CAIGPGLAVDTQYF	TGTGCCATCGGCCCGGGACTAGCTGTAGATACGCAGTATTTT
TRBV9	NA	TRBJ2-3	NA	CASSVALPAQYF	TGTGCCAGCAGCGTAGCTTTGCCAGCGCAGTATTTT
TRBV30	TRBD2	TRBJ2-1	NA	CAWSVQGTSMNEQFF	TGTGCCTGGAGTGTACAAGGGACTAGCATGAATGAGCAGTTCTTC
TRBV19	TRBD1	TRBJ1-2	NA	CASRTGANYGYTF	TGTGCCAGTAGGACAGGGGCTAACTATGGCTACACCTTC
TRBV5-4	TRBD1	TRBJ1-2	NA	CASAAGDSLLYYGYTF	TGTGCCAGTGCCGCCGGGGACAGCCTCCTTTACTATGGCTACACCTTC
TRBV3-1/TRBV3-2	NA	TRBJ2-1	NA	CASSQSGSYNEQFF	TGTGCCAGCAGCCAGTCAGGGTCCTACAATGAGCAGTTCTTC
TRBV7-9	TRBD1	TRBJ1-1	NA	CASSIRQGRETEAFF	TGTGCCAGCAGCATACGACAGGGTCGGGAGACTGAAGCTTTCTTT
TRBV30	TRBD2	TRBJ2-1	NA	CAWSVAGAGGYNEQFF	TGTGCCTGGAGTGTAGCCGGGGCGGGGGGCTACAATGAGCAGTTCTTC
TRBV12-5	NA	TRBJ2-2	NA	CASGRGTGELFF	TGTGCTAGTGGAAGGGGGACCGGGGAGCTGTTTTTT